Listed here are 29 T cell receptor beta chains from one sample, sequenced in a study of blood T cells in healthy people across ages. With a J-beta primer mix and a sample-barcoded 5' primer, a second PCR ran about 7 to 12 cycles. TCRdb processed the 5' RACE reads anew with MiXCR; each CDR3 protein has one entry. The repertoire holds 550,000 to 650,000 distinct CDR3 sequences, about 28% seen once, with 15% to 18% in the top ten. The material sequenced was blood. All receptors derive from a woman over 75 in good health.

This clonotype was seen repeatedly, ten times or more. V and J are TRBV12-3 or TRBV12-4 and TRBJ1-6, with unresolved D. V shed 6 bases and J shed 5 bases, with 11 bases lying between them. This CDR3 region has 14 residues. CDR3 region: CASSLRWDNSPLHF. The CDR3 nucleotides are TGTGCCAGCAGCCTCCGGTGGGATAATTCACCCCTCCACTTT.

This clonotype was seen just once. One end of the junction is discordant with germline, which a read error may explain. This sequence joins TRBV20-1 and TRBJ2-1, with TRBD1 identical over 8 bases. The germline gives CDR1 DFQATT, CDR2 SNEGSKA (reference sequence). The CDR3 is 15 residues long. CDR3 in amino acids: CGARDRGDRYNEQLF. DNA of the CDR3: TGCGGTGCTAGAGATCGCGGGGACAGGTACAATGAGCAGTTATTC.

The chain has TRBV3-1 and TRBJ2-2; 12 nucleotides align to TRBD2. This CDR3 has 17 amino acids. From germline, CDR1 is LGHDT and CDR2 YNNKEL (reference sequence). Trimming removed 1 base from V and 5 bases from J; junction bases left unmatched: 5. CDR3 coding DNA: TGTGCCAGCAGCCAAGCTAGCGGGGGGGCATCAACCGGGGAGCTGTTTTTT. This translates into CASSQASGGASTGELFF.

This clonotype appeared a few times. The chain links TRBV9 to TRBJ1-4; D is unclear. CDR1 and CDR2 (germline): SGDLS, YYNGEE. CDR3 length: 14 amino acids. V was shortened by 0 bases and J by 6 bases, with 9 bases between the two germline ends. The CDR3 loop reads CASSVDSGHEKLFF. CDR3 nucleotide sequence: TGTGCCAGCAGCGTAGATTCAGGTCATGAAAAACTGTTTTTT. The full variable domain, its missing parts supplied by reference TRBV9 and TRBJ1-4, is DSGVTQTPKHLITATGQRVTLRCSPRSGDLSVYWYQQSLDQGLQFLIQYYNGEERAKGNILERFSAQQFPDLHSELNLSSLELGDSALYFCASSVDSGHEKLFFGSGTQLSVL.

This clonotype was detected ten times or more. The chain joins TRBV13 to TRBJ2-3; D ambiguous. The CDR3 is 13 amino acids. Germline V CDR1 and CDR2: PRHDT, FYEKMQ (reference sequence). Trimming took 4 bases from V and 5 from J, leaving 10 bases between them. CDR3 sequence: CASSSSRGDTQYF. CDR3 nucleotides: TGTGCCAGCAGCTCTAGTCGTGGAGATACGCAGTATTTT.

The V gene is TRBV12-3 or TRBV12-4, the J gene TRBJ2-2, with a tentative D call TRBD1 (5 bases). CDR3 size: 13 residues. V was clipped by 6 bases and J by 6 bases, with 11 bases between them. Here the CDR3 reads CASRLKGAGELFF. The CDR3 DNA sequence: TGTGCCAGCAGGTTAAAAGGGGCCGGGGAGCTGTTTTTT.

Regarding this clonotype: A read error may explain this, as a much larger clone is one base away. The rearrangement joins TRBV20-1 to TRBJ2-5; TRBD2 matches 10 bases. The CDR3 consists of 16 residues. Germline V lookup: CDR1 DFQATT, CDR2 SNEGSKA (reference sequence). As DNA, the CDR3 is TGCAGTGTTAGAGGTCTAGCGGGGGTGCTACAAGAGACCCAGTACTTC. This sequence encodes CSVRGLAGVLQETQYF.

This clonotype was seen at least ten times. The V gene is TRBV6-1, the J gene TRBJ2-6, with D hard to call. Per germline, CDR1 MNHNS and CDR2 SASEGT. The CDR3 runs 15 residues. Trimming removed 8 bases at V and 0 bases at J, with 11 bases between. CDR3 DNA sequence: TGTGCCAGCGGCGAAGTTTCCTCTGGGGCCAACGTCCTGACTTTC. Translation: CASGEVSSGANVLTF.

This clonotype has just a few counts. The chain couples TRBV6-5 to TRBJ2-5, with D perhaps TRBD2 (6 bases). The V end lost 3 bases, the J end lost 4 bases, and 12 bases lay between the germline ends. Germline CDR1 reads MNHEY; CDR2 reads SVGAGI. The length of the CDR3 is 14 residues. DNA of the CDR3: TGTGCCAGCAGTTATGGGGGAGGAGGAGAGACCCAGTACTTC. Protein sequence: CASSYGGGGETQYF.

This clonotype has more than one count but fewer than ten. The chain joins TRBV30 to TRBJ1-2, with 8 positions matching TRBD1. The CDR3 totals 13 residues. Germline CDR1 is GTSNPN and CDR2 is SVGIG (reference sequence). V shed 5 bases, J shed 2 bases, and the junction held 4 bases outside the gene matches. In nucleotides, the CDR3 is TGTGCCTGGGCCCGACAGGGGAACTATGGCTACACCTTC. Protein product: CAWARQGNYGYTF.

At least ten counts were recorded for this clonotype. The J gene is TRBJ2-4, the V gene TRBV7-2; either TRBD1 or TRBD2 may fit D (6 bases each). From germline, CDR1 is SGHTA and CDR2 FQGNSA. Trimming removed 4 bases from V and 3 bases from J, with 13 bases in between. CDR3 length: 15 residues. This CDR3 is CASSSTGANKNIQYF. CDR3 nucleotides: TGTGCCAGCAGCTCGACGGGGGCGAACAAAAACATTCAGTACTTC.

This clonotype was detected only once. The chain combines TRBV21-1 with TRBJ2-7; the listed D gene, TRBD1, was not tested against the DNA. TRBV21-1 is an annotated pseudogene. This CDR3 comprises 15 residues. The CDR3 protein is CATRRGSTTVHEQYF. For the CDR3, the DNA is TGTGCCACTCGGCGGGGGTCCACCACCGTCCACGAGCAGTACTTC.

This clonotype occurred many times. The chain employs TRBV2 and TRBJ2-5; 13 bases match TRBD2. Germline loops: CDR1 SNHLY, CDR2 FYNNEI. The CDR3 extends over 16 amino acids. With V trimmed by 6 bases and J by 7 bases, 11 bases remained unmatched. The CDR3 loop is CASSSTGTSGVSTQYF. As DNA, the CDR3 is TGTGCCAGCAGCTCCACCGGGACTAGCGGGGTGTCGACCCAGTACTTC.

Ten or more counts support this clonotype. It may be a read error: a sequence one base away is much more abundant. The rearrangement uses TRBV29-1 and TRBJ1-2; D may be TRBD1 (5 bases). This CDR3 is 15 amino acids long. V was clipped by 1 base and J by 4 bases, with 16 bases between them. Germline CDR1 and CDR2: SQVTM and ANQGSEA. CDR3 nucleotides: TGCAGCGTTGAAGCTGGGGGGAATGGAAGCTATGGCTACACCTTC. Translated: CSVEAGGNGSYGYTF.

This rearrangement joins TRBV3-1 to TRBJ1-1; D is unclear. Germline V gene data show CDR1 as LGHDT and CDR2 as YNNKEL (reference sequence). CDR3 length: 15 amino acids. Trimming took off 1 base at V and 1 base at J, with 10 bases between the two ends. The DNA of the CDR3 is TGTGCCAGCAGCCAAGGCGGCAGCCCGAACACTGAAGCTTTCTTT. Translation: CASSQGGSPNTEAFF.

The rearrangement joins TRBV19 to TRBJ1-1; D is undetermined. Germline CDR1 is LNHDA and CDR2 is SQIVND (reference sequence). CDR3 length: 14 residues. Trimming took off 2 bases at V and 1 base at J, with 8 bases between the two ends. As DNA, the CDR3 is TGTGCCAGTAGTATAAGGGCGGAGAACACTGAAGCTTTCTTT. Its translation is CASSIRAENTEAFF.

Concerning this clonotype: A much larger clonotype is one base distant, so this may be a read error. The rearrangement uses TRBV6-1 and TRBJ2-5, with 10 bases that match TRBD1. In germline, CDR1 is MNHNS, CDR2 SASEGT. The CDR3 has 16 amino acids. CDR3 protein: CASSAGTGEPWETRYF. CDR3 nucleotide sequence: TGTGCCAGCAGTGCAGGGACAGGGGAACCTTGGGAGACCCGGTACTTC.

V usage is TRBV5-1 and J usage is TRBJ1-1; possibly TRBD1 for D (6 bases). The CDR3 consists of 14 residues. From germline, CDR1 is SGHRS and CDR2 YFSETQ. V lost 3 bases, J lost 3 bases, and 12 bases lay in between. The CDR3, as DNA: TGCGCCAGCAGCTGGGGTAGGGGGGACACTGAAGCTTTCTTT. It is translated as CASSWGRGDTEAFF.

This clonotype was seen a few times. A read error may be the cause here, since a much bigger clone is one base away. The rearrangement joins TRBV7-7 to TRBJ2-7; D is perhaps TRBD2 (5 bases). Germline loops: CDR1 SSHAT, CDR2 FNYEAQ (reference sequence). There are 15 residues in the CDR3. The CDR3 is CASSLAPGLNNEQYF. The CDR3 bases are TGTGCTAGCAGCTTAGCCCCCGGACTCAACAATGAGCAGTACTTC.

This clonotype showed up just a few times. The chain employs TRBV4-3 and TRBJ1-4; TRBD1 matches at 8 bases. The junction had 11 bases not matched to a gene; V was cut back by 3 bases and J by 8 bases. CDR1 is LGHNA and CDR2 is YSLEER in the germline V gene. The CDR3 has 16 amino acids. The CDR3 region has the DNA TGCGCCAGCAGCCAGAGCGCCAGGGGGCGTGGCGAAAAACTGTTTTTT. This translates into CASSQSARGRGEKLFF.

The chain is built from TRBV3-1 and TRBJ2-1; TRBD1 aligns across 9 bases. Germline values: CDR1 LGHDT, CDR2 YNNKEL (reference sequence). The trim removed 0 bases at V and 8 bases at J, leaving 5 bases unmatched. The CDR3 has 15 amino acids. CDR3 in DNA: TGTGCCAGCAGCCAAGACTCGAGGACAGGGGATGAGCAGTTCTTC. Its translation is CASSQDSRTGDEQFF.

The genes are TRBV20-1 and TRBJ1-2, with D maybe TRBD1 (5 bases). Germline V gene sequence: CDR1 DFQATT, CDR2 SNEGSKA (reference sequence). The CDR3 has 16 residues. Trimming removed 3 bases from V and 3 bases from J, with 20 bases in between. Here the CDR3 DNA reads TGCAGTGCTAGCCACTACGGGCAGGGAGGGTACTATGGCTACACCTTC. Its translation is CSASHYGQGGYYGYTF.

This clonotype was counted only a few times. One junction end disagrees with the germline gene, perhaps due to a read error. V is TRBV6-5 and J is TRBJ1-6; D not certain. Germline-derived CDR1 and CDR2 are MNHEY and SVGAGI. The CDR3 totals 13 residues. The CDR3 reads CASSIIFNSPLHF. CDR3 in DNA: TGCGCCAGCAGTATTATTTTTAATTCACCCCTCCACTTT.

The chain links TRBV20-1 to TRBJ2-3; D is uncertain. V lost 7 bases and J 9 bases, leaving 11 bases between the germline ends. This CDR3 region has 10 residues. The germline CDR1 and CDR2 sequences are DFQATT and SNEGSKA (reference sequence). This CDR3 is CSGSSGTQYF. The CDR3 DNA sequence: TGCAGTGGGTCGTCCGGGACGCAGTATTTT.

This clonotype was seen only a few times. A much larger clone is a single base away; this may be a read error. This chain links TRBV29-1 with TRBJ2-1, with unresolved D. The J call may not be correct, given that the DNA end is closer to TRBJ2-7. The CDR3 totals 14 residues. Germline V gives CDR1 SQVTM, CDR2 ANQGSEA. CDR3 region: CSVEGRMSYNEQYF. CDR3 coding DNA: TGCAGCGTTGAAGGCAGGATGTCCTACAATGAGCAGTACTTC.

The chain has TRBV30 and TRBJ1-1; unclear D gene. Germline CDR1 is GTSNPN and CDR2 is SVGIG (reference sequence). The CDR3 has 12 amino acids. Trimming stripped 1 base from V and 6 bases from J, with 9 bases between. In DNA form, the CDR3 reads TGTGCCTGGAGTGGATTTAATGCTGAAGCTTTCTTT. Its translation: CAWSGFNAEAFF.

This chain uses TRBV27 with TRBJ2-1; D is perhaps TRBD1 (6 bases). TRBJ2-7 explains the end of the DNA better; the J call may be wrong. CDR3 length: 12 residues. Germline CDR1 and CDR2: MNHEY and SMNVEV (reference sequence). The CDR3 nucleotides read TGTGCCAGCAGACAGGGCGGCCACGAGCAGTACTTC. Amino acid sequence: CASRQGGHEQYF.

With regard to this clonotype: A much larger clone sits a single nucleotide away, making a read error possible. The chain carries TRBV10-3 and TRBJ1-1; D possibly corresponds to TRBD1 (5 bases). CDR3 length: 13 residues. Trimming shortened V by 4 bases and J by 4 bases, and 10 bases separated the two germline ends. Germline V CDR1 and CDR2: ENHRY, SYGVKD. In DNA form, the CDR3 reads TGTGCCATCAGTGGACAGCCGAGCACTGAAGCTTTCTTT. It codes for CAISGQPSTEAFF.

This clonotype was seen repeatedly, ten times or more. V gene TRBV7-2 combines with J gene TRBJ2-6; D possibly uses TRBD1 or TRBD2 (5 bases each). The V gene's germline CDR1 is SGHTA and CDR2 FQGNSA. CDR3 length: 17 amino acids. V dropped 1 base and J dropped 1 base, with 11 bases sitting between them. CDR3: CASSLVRGKSGANVLTF. CDR3 nucleotide sequence: TGTGCCAGCAGCTTAGTTCGGGGCAAATCTGGGGCCAACGTCCTGACTTTC.